Shown below are 24 T cell receptor beta chains from a single sample sequenced in a study of blood T cell repertoires in COVID-19. Data came from immunoSEQ multiplex PCR; TCRdb stores just in-frame clones and leaves some out. The sample lists about 250,000 clones, 88% seen once, with approximately 1.3% in the top ten. The sample comprised peripheral blood. The receptor set was obtained from a man older than 75 with acute or convalescent COVID-19.

V usage is TRBV19 and J usage is TRBJ1-5; D unresolved. Trimming shortened V by 3 bases and J by 1 base, and 10 bases separated the two germline ends. Germline V gene sequence: CDR1 LNHDA, CDR2 SQIVND (reference sequence). CDR3 length: 15 amino acids. In DNA form, the CDR3 reads TGTGCCAGTAGTATGGCGCACGGGAGCAATCAGCCCCAGCATTTT. It codes for CASSMAHGSNQPQHF. The variable domain in full, completed from reference TRBV19 and TRBJ1-5, reads DGGITQSPKYLFRKEGQNVTLSCEQNLNHDAMYWYRQDPGQGLRLIYYSQIVNDFQKGDIAEGYSVSREKKESFPLTVTSAQKNPTAFYLCASSMAHGSNQPQHFGDGTRLSIL.

This chain joins TRBV6-6 and TRBJ2-1, with D possibly being TRBD2 (6 bases). In germline, CDR1 is MNHNY, CDR2 SVGAGI (reference sequence). The ends were cut back, 7 bases at V and 9 bases at J, with 16 bases in the middle. The CDR3 sequence is 13 residues long. The CDR3: CASTPDGGGEQFF. DNA for the CDR3: TGTGCCAGCACCCCGGACGGGGGAGGTGAGCAGTTCTTC.

The table lists this clone with a few counts. This chain connects TRBV2 to TRBJ2-5, with TRBD2 matching 9 bases. Germline CDR1 SNHLY, CDR2 FYNNEI. The CDR3 is 14 amino acids. Trimming took 11 bases from V and 2 from J; bases not matched to a gene: 9. The CDR3, as DNA: TGTGCCGTAGCGCGCGGGAGGGGGCAAGAGACCCAGTACTTC. It translates to CAVARGRGQETQYF.

This sequence joins TRBV29-1 and TRBJ2-1; 9 bases align to TRBD1. The CDR3 consists of 15 residues. Unmatched junction bases numbered 9, after V lost 3 bases and J lost 6 bases. Germline CDR1 SQVTM, CDR2 ANQGSEA. The CDR3 DNA reads TGCAGCGTTGATGCGGGACAGGGCATAGTCAATGAGCAGTTCTTC. Encoded protein: CSVDAGQGIVNEQFF.

This chain joins TRBV27 and TRBJ2-1; 8 bases agree with TRBD2. Germline assignment: CDR1 MNHEY and CDR2 SMNVEV (reference sequence). With 11 bases clipped from V and 0 bases from J, the junction kept 15 bases outside the gene matches. This CDR3 contains 17 residues. The DNA of the CDR3 is TGTGCCTCCGCCGCGACTAGCGCGTTTAGCTCCTACAATGAGCAGTTCTTC. Encoded protein: CASAATSAFSSYNEQFF.

V is TRBV20-1 and J is TRBJ2-7, with 9 positions matching TRBD2. The CDR3 is made up of 14 amino acids. Trimming cost V 3 bases and J 7 bases; bases outside gene matches: 10. In germline, CDR1 is DFQATT, CDR2 SNEGSKA (reference sequence). The CDR3 DNA follows: TGCAGTGCTAGTACGGCGGGGGGGGTTTGGGAGCAGTACTTC. Its protein product is CSASTAGGVWEQYF.

This clone was observed a single time. The genes are TRBV18 and TRBJ1-1; D is perhaps TRBD1 (6 bases). CDR3 size: 15 residues. Looked up from germline, CDR1 is KGHSH and CDR2 is LQKENI. Trimming removed 3 bases at V and 0 bases at J, with 11 bases between. CDR3 protein: CASSPLQGMNTEAFF. The DNA for the CDR3 is TGTGCCAGCTCACCCTTACAGGGAATGAACACTGAAGCTTTCTTT.

V usage is TRBV9 and J usage is TRBJ1-6; the match to TRBD1 covers 10 bases. CDR1 is SGDLS and CDR2 is YYNGEE in the germline V gene. The CDR3 runs to 15 residues. The ends lost 0 bases at V and 6 bases at J; junction bases unmatched: 0. The CDR3 nucleotides are TGTGCCAGCAGCGTAGGGGACAGGGGTAATTCACCCCTCCACTTT. This sequence encodes CASSVGDRGNSPLHF.

The gene calls are TRBV19 and TRBJ1-6; D is perhaps TRBD1 (6 bases). V was clipped by 1 base and J by 4 bases, with 8 bases between them. This CDR3 contains 15 residues. Germline lookup yields CDR1 LNHDA and CDR2 SQIVND (reference sequence). The CDR3 DNA reads as TGTGCCAGTAGTATAGGAGGGGGTTATAATTCACCCCTCCACTTT. Translation gives CASSIGGGYNSPLHF. Based on the CDR3 plus reference TRBV19 and TRBJ1-6, the full variable domain is DGGITQSPKYLFRKEGQNVTLSCEQNLNHDAMYWYRQDPGQGLRLIYYSQIVNDFQKGDIAEGYSVSREKKESFPLTVTSAQKNPTAFYLCASSIGGGYNSPLHFGNGTRLTVT.

The V and J genes are TRBV7-9 and TRBJ2-1; 9 bases match TRBD2. Germline trimming cut 5 bases from V and 5 bases from J; bases unmatched to any gene: 7. Looked up from germline, CDR1 is SEHNR and CDR2 is FQNEAQ (reference sequence). The CDR3 totals 15 residues. This CDR3 reads CASSVLAGGDNEQFF. CDR3 in DNA: TGTGCCAGCAGCGTACTAGCGGGTGGTGACAATGAGCAGTTCTTC.

The chain is built from TRBV7-2 and TRBJ1-2, with a possible D match to TRBD1 (5 bases). The CDR3 is made up of 14 amino acids. Trimming cost V 1 base and J 6 bases, with 12 bases left between them. Per germline, CDR1 SGHTA and CDR2 FQGNSA. The CDR3 reads CASSLGGGVDGYTF. In DNA, the CDR3 is TGTGCCAGCAGCTTAGGTGGGGGGGTAGATGGCTACACCTTC.

The rearrangement links TRBV27 to TRBJ2-1, with unresolved D. The V and J ends lost 7 bases and 4 bases respectively, with 11 bases between them. Germline V CDR1 and CDR2: MNHEY, SMNVEV (reference sequence). This CDR3 is 13 amino acids long. The CDR3: CASNSALYNEQFF. CDR3 coding DNA: TGTGCCAGCAATTCAGCGTTGTACAATGAGCAGTTCTTC.

The CDR3 DNA is TGTGCCAGCATCGAAGGGGGGGTCACTGAAGCTTTCTTT. Protein sequence: CASIEGGVTEAFF. The rearrangement uses TRBV7-9 and TRBJ1-1, with D possibly TRBD1 on 6 matching bases. Germline lookup yields CDR1 SEHNR and CDR2 FQNEAQ (reference sequence). Between the trimmed V and J ends, which lost 7 bases and 4 bases, there was a span of 13 bases. CDR3 length: 13 amino acids.

The chain carries TRBV5-1 and TRBJ1-2; 8 bases match TRBD1. This CDR3 spans 14 amino acids. From germline, CDR1 is SGHRS and CDR2 YFSETQ. After removal of 3 bases from V and 3 bases from J, the junction contained 4 bases not matched to a gene. CDR3 bases: TGCGCCAGCAGCTACCAGGGGGCTGACTATGGCTACACCTTC. Protein sequence: CASSYQGADYGYTF.

The chain has TRBV7-2 and TRBJ2-1; TRBD2 aligns across 9 bases. This CDR3 is 14 amino acids long. Trimming at V came to 4 bases and at J to 14 bases, leaving 12 bases not matched to a gene. Germline CDR1 and CDR2: SGHTA and FQGNSA. The chain's CDR3 is CASSSTASGTSEFF. In DNA, the CDR3 is TGTGCCAGCAGCTCAACGGCTAGCGGGACGTCGGAGTTCTTC.

J is TRBJ1-2 and V is TRBV2, with D unclear. This CDR3 region has 14 residues. Trimming left V 5 bases short and J 2 bases short, with 12 bases between. CDR1 is SNHLY, CDR2 FYNNEI, per germline. The CDR3 is CASSFTVLNYGYTF. DNA of the CDR3: TGTGCCAGCAGTTTCACAGTTCTGAACTATGGCTACACCTTC.

V is TRBV7-9 and J is TRBJ1-4; 7 positions match TRBD1. Germline lookup yields CDR1 SEHNR and CDR2 FQNEAQ (reference sequence). The ends lost 5 bases at V and 6 bases at J; junction bases unmatched: 12. This CDR3 has 16 residues. Here the CDR3 DNA reads TGTGCCAGCAGCGTTTACTCTCAGGGGGAGGATGAAAAACTGTTTTTT. It is translated as CASSVYSQGEDEKLFF.

The chain uses TRBV11-1 and TRBJ2-3; perhaps TRBD2 as D (6 bases). V was shortened by 2 bases and J by 4 bases, with 10 bases between the two germline ends. CDR3 size: 14 residues. The V gene's germline CDR1 is SGHAT and CDR2 FQDESV (reference sequence). The CDR3: CASSLTGGADTQYF. CDR3 nucleotides: TGTGCCAGCAGCTTAACCGGGGGAGCAGATACGCAGTATTTT.

This clone was recorded once. J is TRBJ2-4 and V is TRBV15; 7 bases map to TRBD1. V lost 3 bases, J lost 0 bases, and 5 bases stayed unmatched. The V gene's germline CDR1 is LNHNV and CDR2 YYDKDF (reference sequence). The CDR3 has 16 amino acids. This CDR3 is CATSSDRELAKNIQYF. The CDR3 DNA is TGTGCCACCAGCAGTGACAGGGAACTAGCCAAAAACATTCAGTACTTC. Full variable domain (remainder filled in from reference TRBV15 and TRBJ2-4): DAMVIQNPRYQVTQFGKPVTLSCSQTLNHNVMYWYQQKSSQAPKLLFHYYDKDFNNEADTPDNFQSRRPNTSFCFLDIRSPGLGDTAMYLCATSSDRELAKNIQYFGAGTRLSVL.

V is TRBV6-2 or TRBV6-3 and J is TRBJ1-2; TRBD1 matches 8 bases. V lost 2 bases, J lost 4 bases, and 6 bases stayed unmatched. Germline values: CDR1 MNHEY, CDR2 SVGEGT. CDR3 length: 15 residues. CDR3 bases: TGTGCCAGCAGTTACCCCGACAGGGGAGGCTATGGCTACACCTTC. This codes for CASSYPDRGGYGYTF.

The V call is TRBV2, the J call TRBJ1-2; 7 bases are shared with TRBD1. The ends lost 8 bases at V and 1 base at J; junction bases unmatched: 4. The V gene's germline CDR1 is SNHLY and CDR2 FYNNEI. There are 13 residues in the CDR3. CDR3 sequence (DNA): TGTGCCAGCGACAGGGAAAATAACTATGGCTACACCTTC. This codes for CASDRENNYGYTF. The full variable domain, its missing parts supplied by reference TRBV2 and TRBJ1-2, is EPEVTQTPSHQVTQMGQEVILRCVPISNHLYFYWYRQILGQKVEFLVSFYNNEISEKSEIFDDQFSVERPDGSNFTLKIRSTKLEDSAMYFCASDRENNYGYTFGSGTRLTVV.

The genes are TRBV28 and TRBJ1-1; 10 bases align to TRBD1. The CDR3 runs to 16 residues. The V gene's germline CDR1 is MDHEN and CDR2 SYDVKM. J was trimmed by 4 bases and V by 8 bases; bases with no gene match: 13. The CDR3, as DNA: TGTGCCAGCGCGGATCCCGGGACAGGGGCGGGCACTGAAGCTTTCTTT. It yields the protein CASADPGTGAGTEAFF.

The chain employs TRBV4-1 and TRBJ2-7, with D possibly being TRBD1 (5 bases). Deletions cut 0 bases from V and 7 bases from J, with 19 bases between. The CDR3 contains 16 residues. The germline CDR1 and CDR2 sequences are MGHRA and YSYEKL. The CDR3 protein is CASSQDAAGQGLEQYF. Here the CDR3 DNA reads TGCGCCAGCAGCCAAGATGCGGCAGGGCAGGGCCTTGAGCAGTACTTC.

As concerns this clone: An end of the junction differs from the germline gene, which may be a read error. This chain links TRBV13 with TRBJ2-7; 7 nucleotides match TRBD1. The length of the CDR3 is 14 residues. The V gene's germline CDR1 is PRHDT and CDR2 FYEKMQ (reference sequence). CDR3 nucleotide sequence: TGTGTCAGCAGCCTCCGGGACAGAACCTACGAGCAGTACTTC. Translating it yields CVSSLRDRTYEQYF.